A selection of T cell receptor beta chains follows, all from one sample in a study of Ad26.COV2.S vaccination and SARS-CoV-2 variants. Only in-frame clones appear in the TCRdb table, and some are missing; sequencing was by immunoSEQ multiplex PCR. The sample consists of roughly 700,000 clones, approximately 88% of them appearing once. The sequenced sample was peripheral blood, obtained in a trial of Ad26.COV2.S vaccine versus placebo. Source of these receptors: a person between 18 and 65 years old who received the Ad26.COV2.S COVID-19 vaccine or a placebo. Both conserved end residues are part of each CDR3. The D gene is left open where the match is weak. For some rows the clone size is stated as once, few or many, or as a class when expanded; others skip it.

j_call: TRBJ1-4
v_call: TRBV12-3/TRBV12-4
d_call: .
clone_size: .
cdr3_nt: TGTGCCAGCAGCTATGGAGGGCAGAAACTGTTTTTT
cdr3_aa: CASSYGGQKLFF

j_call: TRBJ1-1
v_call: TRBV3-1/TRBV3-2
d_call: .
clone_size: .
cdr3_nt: TGTGCCAGCAGCCAAGAAGGGGCCCTTGAAGCTTTCTTT
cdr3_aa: CASSQEGALEAFF

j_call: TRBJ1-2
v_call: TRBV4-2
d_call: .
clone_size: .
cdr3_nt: TGTGCCAGCAGCTCGACAGACGCCTATGGCTACACCTTC
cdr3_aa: CASSSTDAYGYTF

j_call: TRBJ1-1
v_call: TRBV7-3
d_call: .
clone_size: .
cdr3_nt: TGTGCCAGCAGCTTAGAGGGGAACACTGAAGCTTTCTTT
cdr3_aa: CASSLEGNTEAFF

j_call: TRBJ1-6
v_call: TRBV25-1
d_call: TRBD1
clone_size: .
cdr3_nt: TGTGCCAGCAGGGGACAGGGTACTTCACCCCTCCACTTT
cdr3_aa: CASRGQGTSPLHF

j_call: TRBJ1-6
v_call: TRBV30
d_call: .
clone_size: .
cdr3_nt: TGTGCCTGGAGTGTGGGGGCGGGGAATTCACCCCTCCACTTT
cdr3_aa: CAWSVGAGNSPLHF

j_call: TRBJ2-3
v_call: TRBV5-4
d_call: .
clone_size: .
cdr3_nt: TGTGCCAGCAGCCTCCAGGGTGACACAGATACGCAGTATTTT
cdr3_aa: CASSLQGDTDTQYF

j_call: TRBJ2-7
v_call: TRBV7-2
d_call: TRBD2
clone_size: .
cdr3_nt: TGTGCCAGCAGCCTTCAAGGACTAGCGGGAGACGAGCAGTACTTC
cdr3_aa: CASSLQGLAGDEQYF

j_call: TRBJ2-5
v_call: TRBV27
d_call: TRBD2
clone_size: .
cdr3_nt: TGTGCCAGCAGTTTAATAAATCCCAGCGGGAGGACCGAGACCCAGTACTTC
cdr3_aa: CASSLINPSGRTETQYF

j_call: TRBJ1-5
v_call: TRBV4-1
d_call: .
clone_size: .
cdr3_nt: TGCGCCAGCAGCAGGGATCCCCAGCATTTT
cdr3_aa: CASSRDPQHF

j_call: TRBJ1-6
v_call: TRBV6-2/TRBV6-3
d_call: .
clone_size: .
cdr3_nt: TGTGCCAGCAGTTCGGAGACAGGTGGTAATTCACCCCTCCACTTT
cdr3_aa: CASSSETGGNSPLHF

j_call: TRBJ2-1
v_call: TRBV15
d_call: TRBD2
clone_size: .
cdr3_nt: TGTGCCACCAGGACAGCGGGGCAACACAATGAGCAGTTCTTC
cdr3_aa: CATRTAGQHNEQFF

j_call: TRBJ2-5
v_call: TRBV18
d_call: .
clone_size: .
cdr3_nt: TGTGCCAGCTCACAGGAGGTGGAGACCCAGTACTTC
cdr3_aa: CASSQEVETQYF

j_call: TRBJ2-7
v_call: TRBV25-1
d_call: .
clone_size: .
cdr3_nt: TGTGCCACCAGTCTGAGCTACGAGCAGTACTTC
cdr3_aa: CATSLSYEQYF

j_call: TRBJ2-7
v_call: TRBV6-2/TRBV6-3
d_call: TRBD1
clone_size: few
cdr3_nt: TGTGCCAGCAGTTTCGGACAGGGGAGCTACGAGCAGTACTTC
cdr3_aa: CASSFGQGSYEQYF

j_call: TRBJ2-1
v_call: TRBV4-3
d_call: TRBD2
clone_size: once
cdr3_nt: TGCGCCAGCAGCTCTTACCCTTGGGGGACTAGCGGGGACAATGAGCAGTTCTTC
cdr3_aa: CASSSYPWGTSGDNEQFF

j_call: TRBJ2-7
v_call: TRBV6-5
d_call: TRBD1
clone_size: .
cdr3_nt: TGTGCCAGCAGTAGGGCAGGGGGCGACGAGCAGTACTTC
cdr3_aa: CASSRAGGDEQYF

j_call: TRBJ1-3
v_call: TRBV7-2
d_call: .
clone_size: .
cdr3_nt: TGTGCCAGCAGCTTAGTCCGACTGTTTTCCTCTGGAAACACCATATATTTT
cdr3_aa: CASSLVRLFSSGNTIYF

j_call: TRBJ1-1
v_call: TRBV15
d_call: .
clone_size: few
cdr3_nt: TGTGCCACCAGCAGGGACTATATGAACACTGAAGCTTTCTTT
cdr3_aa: CATSRDYMNTEAFF

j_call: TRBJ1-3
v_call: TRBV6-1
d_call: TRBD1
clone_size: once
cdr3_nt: TGTGCCAGCAGTGACAGGGGGACTGGAAACACCATATATTTT
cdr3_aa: CASSDRGTGNTIYF

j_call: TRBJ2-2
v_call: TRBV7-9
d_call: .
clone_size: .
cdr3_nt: TGTGCCAGCAGCTTAGAGAGGACCGGGGAGCTGTTTTTT
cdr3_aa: CASSLERTGELFF

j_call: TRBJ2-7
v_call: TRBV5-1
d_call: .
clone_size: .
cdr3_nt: TGCGCCAGCAGCTCCTCGACAGTTTCCTACGAGCAGTACTTC
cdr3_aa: CASSSSTVSYEQYF

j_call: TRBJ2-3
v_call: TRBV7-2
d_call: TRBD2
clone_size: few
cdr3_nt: TGTGCCAGCAAACTAGCGGGGACAGATACGCAGTATTTT
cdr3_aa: CASKLAGTDTQYF

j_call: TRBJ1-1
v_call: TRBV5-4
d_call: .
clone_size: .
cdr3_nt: TGTGCCAGCAGCTTATTCTCGACACGTCCCACTGAAGCTTTCTTT
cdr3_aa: CASSLFSTRPTEAFF

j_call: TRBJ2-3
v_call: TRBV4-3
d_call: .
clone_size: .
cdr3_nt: TGCGCCAGCAGCCAAGATATGCGGACACCGTGGGATACGCAGTATTTT
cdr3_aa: CASSQDMRTPWDTQYF

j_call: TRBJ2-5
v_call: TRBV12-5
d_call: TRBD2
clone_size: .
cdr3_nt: TGTGCTAGTGGTTTCCTAGCGGGGCAAGAGACCCAGTACTTC
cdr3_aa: CASGFLAGQETQYF

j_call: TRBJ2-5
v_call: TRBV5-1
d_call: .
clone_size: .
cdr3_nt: TGCGCCAGCAGCCGGGACAGGGCGGGGGGAGAGACCCAGTACTTC
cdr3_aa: CASSRDRAGGETQYF

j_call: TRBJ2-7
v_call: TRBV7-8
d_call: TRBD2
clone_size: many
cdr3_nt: TGTGCCAGCAGCACGCGGGGGGCGGCCTACGAGCAGTACTTC
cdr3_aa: CASSTRGAAYEQYF

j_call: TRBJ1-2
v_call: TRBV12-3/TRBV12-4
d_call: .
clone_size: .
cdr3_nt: TGTGCCAGCAGTTTAGCCCAAATAGATGGCTACACCTTC
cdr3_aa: CASSLAQIDGYTF

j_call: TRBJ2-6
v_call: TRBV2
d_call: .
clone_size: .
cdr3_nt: TGTGCCAGCCGGGGGTGGGACATTAGCTCTGGGGCCAACGTCCTGACTTTC
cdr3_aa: CASRGWDISSGANVLTF

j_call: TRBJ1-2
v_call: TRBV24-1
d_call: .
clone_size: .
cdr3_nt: TGTGCCACCAGTGAGGGAGGAGACTATGGCTACACCTTC
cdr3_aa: CATSEGGDYGYTF

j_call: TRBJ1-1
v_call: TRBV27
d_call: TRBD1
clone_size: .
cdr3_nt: TGTGCCAGCAGCCTGCGACAGGGGTACACTGAAGCTTTCTTT
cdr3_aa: CASSLRQGYTEAFF

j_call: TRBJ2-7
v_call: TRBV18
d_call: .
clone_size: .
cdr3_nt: TGTGCCAGCTCACCTACAGGGGGGGACTCCTACGAGCAGTACTTC
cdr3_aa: CASSPTGGDSYEQYF

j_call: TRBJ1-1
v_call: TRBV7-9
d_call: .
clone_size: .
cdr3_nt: TGTGCCAGCACTTCGGTGGCGAACACTGAAGCTTTCTTT
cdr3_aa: CASTSVANTEAFF

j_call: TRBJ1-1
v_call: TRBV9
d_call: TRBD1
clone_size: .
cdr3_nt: TGTGCCAGCAGCACGTGGACAGGGACCAACACTGAAGCTTTCTTT
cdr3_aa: CASSTWTGTNTEAFF

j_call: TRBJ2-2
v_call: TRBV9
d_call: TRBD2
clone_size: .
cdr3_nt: TGTGCCAGCAGCGCCCGGGCGGGAGGATACACCGGGGAGCTGTTTTTT
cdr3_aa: CASSARAGGYTGELFF

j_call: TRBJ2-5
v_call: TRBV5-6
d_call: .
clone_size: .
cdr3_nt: TGTGCCAGCAGCTTGGATCCAGAAGAGACCCAGTACTTC
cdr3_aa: CASSLDPEETQYF

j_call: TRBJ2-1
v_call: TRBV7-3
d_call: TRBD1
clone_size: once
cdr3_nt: TGTGCCAGCAGCCCGGACAGGGTGGGGAACAATGAGCAGTTCTTC
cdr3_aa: CASSPDRVGNNEQFF

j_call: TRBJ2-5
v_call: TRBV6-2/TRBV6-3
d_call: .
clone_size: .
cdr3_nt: TGTGCCAGCAGTTACCACGAGGGAGAGACCCAGTACTTC
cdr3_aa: CASSYHEGETQYF

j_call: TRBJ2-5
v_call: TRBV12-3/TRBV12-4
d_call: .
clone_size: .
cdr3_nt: TGTGCCTCACAGCTTAGCGCGGAGACCCAGTACTTC
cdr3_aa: CASQLSAETQYF

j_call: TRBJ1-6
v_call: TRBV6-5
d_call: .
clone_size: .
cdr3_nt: TGTGCCAGCACCCGACAGGCGAATTCACCCCTCCACTTT
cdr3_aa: CASTRQANSPLHF

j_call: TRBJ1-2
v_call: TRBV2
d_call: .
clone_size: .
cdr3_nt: TGTGCCAGCAGTGTTTATCGTCGGGCTAACTATGGCTACACCTTC
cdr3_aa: CASSVYRRANYGYTF